This TCR beta chain is drawn from a study of PD-1 blockade in mismatch repair-deficient tumors. Whole-study findings and limits: Tumor-resident clones, often absent from pretreatment blood, expanded after pembrolizumab and then contracted.

Produced via immunoSEQ multiplex PCR; TCRdb's table is partial and in-frame only. The sample has roughly 110,000 clones; roughly 80% are singletons. About this clone itself: Its cognate antigen is unknown.

There are 15 residues in the CDR3. Germline V CDR1 and CDR2: MNHNS, SASEGT. V shed 7 bases, J shed 4 bases, and the junction held 6 bases outside the gene matches. The sequenced sample was peripheral blood, obtained approximately 64 weeks after starting pembrolizumab. The rearrangement links TRBV6-1 to TRBJ2-3, with TRBD2 identical over 12 bases. The receptor comes from an adult with mismatch repair-deficient cancer. CDR3 region: CASTRLAGVPDTQYF. CDR3 bases: TGTGCCAGCACTAGACTAGCGGGAGTACCAGATACGCAGTATTTT.